This T cell receptor (beta chain) was found in a study of blood T cell repertoires in COVID-19. Study-level background: Material from acute and convalescent COVID-19 was sourced from the United States, Italy and Spain. T cells, B-cell-depleted T cells, or PBMCs supplied cDNA or gDNA.

Per the germline V gene, CDR1 is MNHEY and CDR2 is SMNVEV (reference sequence). CDR3 length: 14 residues. With 5 bases clipped from V and 2 bases from J, the junction kept 6 bases outside the gene matches. In the original processing: Nucleated cell number was recorded as an estimate derived from reference gene primer amplification. Clones were read by immunoSEQ multiplex PCR, and TCRdb kept only the in-frame ones, dropping some. Clonal size and the V and J genes are those of that table, whereas D and trimming came from the DNA. The data contain approximately 160,000 clones, over 80% of them singletons.

The sequenced sample consisted of peripheral blood. The clonotype comes from a woman aged 60-75 years with acute or convalescent COVID-19. V is TRBV27 and J is TRBJ2-7, with 7 bases identical to TRBD1. CDR3 loop: CASSRTGVTYEQYF. CDR3 nucleotides: TGTGCCAGCAGTAGAACAGGGGTAACCTACGAGCAGTACTTC.